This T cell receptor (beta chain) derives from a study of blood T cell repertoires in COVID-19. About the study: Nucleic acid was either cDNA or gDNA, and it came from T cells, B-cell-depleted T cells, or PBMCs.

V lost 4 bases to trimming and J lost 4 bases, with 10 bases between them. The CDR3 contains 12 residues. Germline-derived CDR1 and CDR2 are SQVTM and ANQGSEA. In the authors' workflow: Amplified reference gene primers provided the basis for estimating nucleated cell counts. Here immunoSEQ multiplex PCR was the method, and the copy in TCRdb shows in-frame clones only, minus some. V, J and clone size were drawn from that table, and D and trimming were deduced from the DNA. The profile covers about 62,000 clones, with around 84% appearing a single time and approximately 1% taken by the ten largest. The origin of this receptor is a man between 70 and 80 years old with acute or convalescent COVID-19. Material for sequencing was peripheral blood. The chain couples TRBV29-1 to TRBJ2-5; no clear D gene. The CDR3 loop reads CSVGIQIETQYF. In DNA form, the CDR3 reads TGCAGCGTTGGCATCCAGATAGAGACCCAGTACTTC. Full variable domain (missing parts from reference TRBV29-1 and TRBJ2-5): SAVISQKPSRDICQRGTSLTIQCQVDSQVTMMFWYRQQPGQSLTLIATANQGSEATYESGFVIDKFPISRPNLTFSTLTVSNMSPEDSSIYLCSVGIQIETQYFGPGTRLLVL.